This T cell receptor (beta chain) originates from a study of shared clonotypes between healthy human individuals. The table came from immunoSEQ multiplex PCR; TCRdb's copy has only in-frame clones and leaves some out. The sample records 600,000 to 750,000 clones, roughly 78% being singletons. There are a few counts of this clone. At the DNA level, this CDR3 is encoded by other sequences in the same sample as well. Looked up from germline, CDR1 is MDHEN and CDR2 is SYDVKM. V trimming: 6 bases; J trimming: 3 bases; junction bases outside the gene matches: 7. The CDR3 covers 14 residues. The receptor was derived from a woman between 25 and 40 years old in good health. Sequencing was done on a sample of memory CD4+ T cells sorted from blood. As to subset: CD45RA-negative fraction. The genes are TRBV28 and TRBJ1-2, with TRBD1 matching over 7 bases. CDR3 loop: CASSLGTGDYGYTF. CDR3 DNA sequence: TGTGCCAGCAGCTTAGGAACAGGGGACTATGGCTACACCTTC.